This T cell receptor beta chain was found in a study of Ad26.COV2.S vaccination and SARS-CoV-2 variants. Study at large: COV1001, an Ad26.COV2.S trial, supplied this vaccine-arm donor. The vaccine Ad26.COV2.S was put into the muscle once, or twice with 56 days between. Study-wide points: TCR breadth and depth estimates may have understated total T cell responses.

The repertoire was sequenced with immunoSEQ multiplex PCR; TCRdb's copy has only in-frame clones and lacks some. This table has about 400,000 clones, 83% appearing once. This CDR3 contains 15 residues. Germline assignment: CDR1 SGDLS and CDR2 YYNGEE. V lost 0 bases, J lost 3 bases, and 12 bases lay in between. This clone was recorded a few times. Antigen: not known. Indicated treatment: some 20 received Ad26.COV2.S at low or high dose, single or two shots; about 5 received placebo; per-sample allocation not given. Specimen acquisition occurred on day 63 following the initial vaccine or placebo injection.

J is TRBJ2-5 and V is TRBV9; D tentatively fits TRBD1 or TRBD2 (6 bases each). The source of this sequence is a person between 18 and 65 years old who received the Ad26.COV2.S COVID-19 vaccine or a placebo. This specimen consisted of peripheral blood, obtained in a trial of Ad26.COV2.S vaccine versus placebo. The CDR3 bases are TGTGCCAGCAGCGTAGCTGGGGGGCTCGAAGAGACCCAGTACTTC. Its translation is CASSVAGGLEETQYF.